The clone carrying this T cell receptor (beta chain) has at least ten counts. V was clipped by 6 bases and J by 5 bases; unmatched bases: 7. The CDR3 is 14 amino acids. TCRdb itself ran the reads through MiXCR, one entry per CDR3 protein. The sample lists 130,000 or so distinct CDR3 sequences; 5% to 6.5% were seen once. These data come from a study of T cell repertoires in cytomegalovirus infection. Material: PBMCs. The chain couples TRBV12-3 or TRBV12-4 to TRBJ2-7, with TRBD1 matching 10 bases. This clonotype was sampled from a human donor in good health (CMV status not recorded). Some clones in this sample may be carry-over from other donors' samples. CDR3 sequence reads: CASSLWDRGHEQYF. The CDR3 bases are TGTGCCAGCAGCCTCTGGGACAGGGGTCACGAGCAGTACTTC.